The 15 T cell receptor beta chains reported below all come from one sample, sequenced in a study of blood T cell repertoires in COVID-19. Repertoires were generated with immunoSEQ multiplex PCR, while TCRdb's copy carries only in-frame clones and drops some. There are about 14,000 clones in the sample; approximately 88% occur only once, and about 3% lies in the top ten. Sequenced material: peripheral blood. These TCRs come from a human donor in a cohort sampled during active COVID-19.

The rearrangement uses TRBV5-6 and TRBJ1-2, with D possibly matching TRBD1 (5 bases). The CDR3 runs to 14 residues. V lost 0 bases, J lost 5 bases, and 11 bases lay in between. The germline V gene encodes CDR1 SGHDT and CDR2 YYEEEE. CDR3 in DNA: TGTGCCAGCAGCTTGGGCAGGGCGGGGTATGGCTACACCTTC. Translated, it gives CASSLGRAGYGYTF.

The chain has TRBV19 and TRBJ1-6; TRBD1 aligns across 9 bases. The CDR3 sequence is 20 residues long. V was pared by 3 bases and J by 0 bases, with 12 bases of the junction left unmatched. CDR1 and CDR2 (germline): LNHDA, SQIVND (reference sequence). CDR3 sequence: CASSMGVPGQGHSYNSPLHF. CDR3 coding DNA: TGTGCCAGTAGTATGGGGGTCCCGGGACAGGGACACTCCTATAATTCACCCCTCCACTTT.

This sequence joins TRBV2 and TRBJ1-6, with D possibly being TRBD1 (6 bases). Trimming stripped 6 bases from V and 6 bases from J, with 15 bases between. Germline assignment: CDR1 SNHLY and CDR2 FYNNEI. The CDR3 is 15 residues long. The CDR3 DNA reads TGTGCCAGCAGGTCGGGGGGCGGAGGTAATTCACCCCTCCACTTT. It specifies CASRSGGGGNSPLHF. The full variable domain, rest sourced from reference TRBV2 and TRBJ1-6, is EPEVTQTPSHQVTQMGQEVILRCVPISNHLYFYWYRQILGQKVEFLVSFYNNEISEKSEIFDDQFSVERPDGSNFTLKIRSTKLEDSAMYFCASRSGGGGNSPLHFGNGTRLTVT.

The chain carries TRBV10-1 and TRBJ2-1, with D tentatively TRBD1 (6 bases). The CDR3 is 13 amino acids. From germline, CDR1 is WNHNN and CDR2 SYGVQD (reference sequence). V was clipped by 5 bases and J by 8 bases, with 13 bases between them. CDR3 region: CASSRQGGYEQFF. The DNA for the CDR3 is TGCGCCAGCAGTCGGCAAGGGGGATATGAGCAGTTCTTC.

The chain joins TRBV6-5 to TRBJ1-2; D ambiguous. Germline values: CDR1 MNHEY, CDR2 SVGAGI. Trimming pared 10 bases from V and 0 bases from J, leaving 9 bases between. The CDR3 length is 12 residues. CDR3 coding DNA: TGTGCCACGACATCTACTAACTATGGCTACACCTTC. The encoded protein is CATTSTNYGYTF.

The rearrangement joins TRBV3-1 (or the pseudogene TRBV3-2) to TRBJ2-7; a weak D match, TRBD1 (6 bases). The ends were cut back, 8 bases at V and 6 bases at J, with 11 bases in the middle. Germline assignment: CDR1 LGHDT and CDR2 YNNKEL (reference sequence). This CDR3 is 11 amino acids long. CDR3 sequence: CASGTGSEQYF. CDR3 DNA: TGTGCCAGCGGAACAGGGTCCGAGCAGTACTTC.

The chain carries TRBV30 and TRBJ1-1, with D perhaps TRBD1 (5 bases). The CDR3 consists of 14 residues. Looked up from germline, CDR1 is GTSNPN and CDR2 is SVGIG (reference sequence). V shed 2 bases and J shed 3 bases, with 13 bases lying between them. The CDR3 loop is CAWSPGIGDTEAFF. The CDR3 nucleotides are TGTGCCTGGAGTCCAGGGATTGGGGACACTGAAGCTTTCTTT.

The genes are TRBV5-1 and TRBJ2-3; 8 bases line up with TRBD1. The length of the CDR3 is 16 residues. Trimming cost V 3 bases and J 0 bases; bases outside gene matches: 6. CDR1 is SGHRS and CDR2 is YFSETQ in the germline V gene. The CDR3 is CASSSPGTGSTDTQYF. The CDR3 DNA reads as TGCGCCAGCAGCTCCCCGGGGACAGGCAGCACAGATACGCAGTATTTT.

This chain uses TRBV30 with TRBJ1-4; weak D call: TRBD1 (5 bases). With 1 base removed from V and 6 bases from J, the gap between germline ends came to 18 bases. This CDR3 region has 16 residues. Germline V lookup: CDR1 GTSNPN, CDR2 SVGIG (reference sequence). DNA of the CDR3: TGTGCCTGGAGTGCCCCTCGGGGGGGGAGGCATGAAAAACTGTTTTTT. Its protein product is CAWSAPRGGRHEKLFF.

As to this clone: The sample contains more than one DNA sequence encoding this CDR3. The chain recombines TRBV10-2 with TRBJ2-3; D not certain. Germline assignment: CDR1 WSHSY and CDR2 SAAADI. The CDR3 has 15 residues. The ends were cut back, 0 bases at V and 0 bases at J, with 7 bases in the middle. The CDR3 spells CASSESPVSTDTQYF. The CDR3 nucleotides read TGCGCCAGCAGTGAGTCCCCAGTTAGCACAGATACGCAGTATTTT.

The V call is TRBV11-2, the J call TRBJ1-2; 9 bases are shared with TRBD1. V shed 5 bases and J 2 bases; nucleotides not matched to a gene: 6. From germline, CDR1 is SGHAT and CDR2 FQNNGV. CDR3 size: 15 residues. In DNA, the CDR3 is TGTGCCAGCAGCCGGGGTACAGGGGGCAACTATGGCTACACCTTC. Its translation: CASSRGTGGNYGYTF.

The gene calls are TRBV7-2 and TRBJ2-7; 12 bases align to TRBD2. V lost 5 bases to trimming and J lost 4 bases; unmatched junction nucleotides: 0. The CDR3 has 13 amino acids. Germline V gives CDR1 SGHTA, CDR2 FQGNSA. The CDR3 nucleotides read TGTGCCAGCAGCACTAGCGGGGGGTACGAGCAGTACTTC. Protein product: CASSTSGGYEQYF.

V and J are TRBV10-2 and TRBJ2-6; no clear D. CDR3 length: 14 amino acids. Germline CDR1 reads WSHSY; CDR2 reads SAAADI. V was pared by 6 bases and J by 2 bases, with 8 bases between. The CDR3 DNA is TGCGCCAGCAGCCCCCCTCCTGGGGCCAACGTCCTGACTTTC. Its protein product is CASSPPPGANVLTF.

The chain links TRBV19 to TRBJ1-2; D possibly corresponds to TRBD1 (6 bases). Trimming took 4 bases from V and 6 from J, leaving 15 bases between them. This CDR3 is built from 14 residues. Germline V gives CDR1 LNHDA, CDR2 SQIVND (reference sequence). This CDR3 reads CASSKETGLDGYTF. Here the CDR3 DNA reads TGTGCCAGTAGTAAGGAGACAGGCCTCGATGGCTACACCTTC.

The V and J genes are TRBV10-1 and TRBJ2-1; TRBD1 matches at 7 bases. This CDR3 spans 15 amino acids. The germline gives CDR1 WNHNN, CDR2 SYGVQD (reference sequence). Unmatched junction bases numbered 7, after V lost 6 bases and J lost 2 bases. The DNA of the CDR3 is TGCGCCAGCAGCGCCGACAGGGCCCCCTACAATGAGCAGTTCTTC. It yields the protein CASSADRAPYNEQFF.